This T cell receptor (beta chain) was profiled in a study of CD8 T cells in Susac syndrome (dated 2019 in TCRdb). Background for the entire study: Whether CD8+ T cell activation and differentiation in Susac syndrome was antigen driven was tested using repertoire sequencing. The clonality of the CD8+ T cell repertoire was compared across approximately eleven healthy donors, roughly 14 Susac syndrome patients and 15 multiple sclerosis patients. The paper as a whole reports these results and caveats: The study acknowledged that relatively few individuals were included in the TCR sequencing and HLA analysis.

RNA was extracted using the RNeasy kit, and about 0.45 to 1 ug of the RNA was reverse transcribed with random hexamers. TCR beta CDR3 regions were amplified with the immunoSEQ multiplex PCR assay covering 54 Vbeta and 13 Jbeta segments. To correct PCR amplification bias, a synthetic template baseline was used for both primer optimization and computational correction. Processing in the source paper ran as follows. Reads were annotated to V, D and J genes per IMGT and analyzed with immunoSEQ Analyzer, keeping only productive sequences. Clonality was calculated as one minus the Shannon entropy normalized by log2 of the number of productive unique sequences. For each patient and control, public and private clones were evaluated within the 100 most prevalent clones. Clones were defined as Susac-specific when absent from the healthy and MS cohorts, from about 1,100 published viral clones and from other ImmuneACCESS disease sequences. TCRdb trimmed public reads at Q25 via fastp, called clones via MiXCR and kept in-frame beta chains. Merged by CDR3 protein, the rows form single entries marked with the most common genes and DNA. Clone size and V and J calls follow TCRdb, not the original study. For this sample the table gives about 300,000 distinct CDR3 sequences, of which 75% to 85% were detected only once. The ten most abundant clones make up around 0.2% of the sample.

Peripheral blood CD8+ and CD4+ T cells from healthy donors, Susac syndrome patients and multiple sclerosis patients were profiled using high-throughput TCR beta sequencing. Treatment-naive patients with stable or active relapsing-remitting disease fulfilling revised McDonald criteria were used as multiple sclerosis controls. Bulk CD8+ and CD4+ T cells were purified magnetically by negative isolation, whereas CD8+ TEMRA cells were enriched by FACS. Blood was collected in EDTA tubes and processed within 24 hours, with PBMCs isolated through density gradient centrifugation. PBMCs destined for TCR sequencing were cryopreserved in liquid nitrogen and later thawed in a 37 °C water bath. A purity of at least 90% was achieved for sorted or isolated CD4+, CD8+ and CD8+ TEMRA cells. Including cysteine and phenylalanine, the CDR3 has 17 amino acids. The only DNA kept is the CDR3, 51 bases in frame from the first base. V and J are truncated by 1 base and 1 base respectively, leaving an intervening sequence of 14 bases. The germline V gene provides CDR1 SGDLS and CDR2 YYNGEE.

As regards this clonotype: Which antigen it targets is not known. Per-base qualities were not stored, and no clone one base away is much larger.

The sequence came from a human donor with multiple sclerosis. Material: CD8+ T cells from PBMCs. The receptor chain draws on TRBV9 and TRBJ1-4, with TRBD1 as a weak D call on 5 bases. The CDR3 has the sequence CASSVQGLDGTNEKLFF. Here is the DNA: TGTGCCAGCAGCGTACAGGGTCTGGATGGAACTAATGAAAAACTGTTTTTT. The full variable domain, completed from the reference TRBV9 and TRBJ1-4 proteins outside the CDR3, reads DSGVTQTPKHLITATGQRVTLRCSPRSGDLSVYWYQQSLDQGLQFLIQYYNGEERAKGNILERFSAQQFPDLHSELNLSSLELGDSALYFCASSVQGLDGTNEKLFFGSGTQLSVL.